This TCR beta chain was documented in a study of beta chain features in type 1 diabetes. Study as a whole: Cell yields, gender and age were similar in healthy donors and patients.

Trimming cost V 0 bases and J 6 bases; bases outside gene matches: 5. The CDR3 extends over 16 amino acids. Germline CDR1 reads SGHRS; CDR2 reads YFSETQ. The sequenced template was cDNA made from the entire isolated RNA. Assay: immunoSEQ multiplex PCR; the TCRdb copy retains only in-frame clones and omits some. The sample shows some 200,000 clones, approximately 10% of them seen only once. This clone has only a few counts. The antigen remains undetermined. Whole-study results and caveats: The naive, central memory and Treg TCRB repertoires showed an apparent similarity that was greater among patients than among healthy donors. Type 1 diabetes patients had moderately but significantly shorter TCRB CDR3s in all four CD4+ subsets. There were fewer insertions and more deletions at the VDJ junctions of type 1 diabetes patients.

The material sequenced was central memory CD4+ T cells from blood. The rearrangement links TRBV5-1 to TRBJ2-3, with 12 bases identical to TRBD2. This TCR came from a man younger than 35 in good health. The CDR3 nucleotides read TGCGCCAGCAGCTTGGAACTAGCGGGAGGCGGGGATACGCAGTATTTT. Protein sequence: CASSLELAGGGDTQYF. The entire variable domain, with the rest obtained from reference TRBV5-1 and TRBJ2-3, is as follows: KAGVTQTPRYLIKTRGQQVTLSCSPISGHRSVSWYQQTPGQGLQFLFEYFSETQRNKGNFPGRFSGRQFSNSRSEMNVSTLELGDSALYLCASSLELAGGGDTQYFGPGTRLTVL.